The present T cell receptor beta chain was sequenced within a study of blood T cell repertoires in COVID-19. Study-level background: Material from acute and convalescent COVID-19 was sourced from the United States, Italy and Spain. In each case, the material was cDNA or gDNA derived from T cells, B-cell-depleted T cells, or PBMCs.

Assay used: immunoSEQ multiplex PCR; TCRdb lists only in-frame clones, some missing. This sample yields tens of thousands of clones, of which about 78% are seen a single time; about 50% belongs to the top ten. V shed 10 bases, J shed 8 bases, and the junction held 15 bases outside the gene matches. Per germline, CDR1 LNHDA and CDR2 SQIVND (reference sequence). CDR3 size: 14 residues. Material: peripheral blood. The receptor comes from a woman aged 80 or over with acute or convalescent COVID-19. The V gene is TRBV19, the J gene TRBJ1-2; 8 bases line up with TRBD1. The chain's CDR3 is CATSLGTGSQGYTF. For the CDR3, the DNA is TGTGCCACCTCTCTCGGGACAGGATCACAAGGCTACACCTTC.